This T cell receptor beta chain was captured in a study of blood T cell repertoires in COVID-19. For the study at large: Researchers got acute and convalescent COVID-19 samples from the United States, Italy and Spain. Sources were T cells, B-cell-depleted T cells, or PBMCs; the material itself was cDNA or gDNA.

Germline lookup yields CDR1 MDHEN and CDR2 SYDVKM. The germline V and J ends were trimmed by 7 bases and 4 bases, with 13 bases remaining between them. The length of the CDR3 is 13 residues. In the study's own analysis: Using reference gene primer amplification, nucleated cell counts were estimated. Measured with immunoSEQ multiplex PCR; TCRdb has only the in-frame clones, and not every one. That table furnishes V, J and clone size, whereas the DNA furnished D and trimming. The sample has about 300,000 clones, around nine tenths seen once. Sequencing was done on a sample of peripheral blood. The TCR originated in a woman aged 25 to 39 with COVID-19, enrolled during active disease. The chain combines TRBV28 with TRBJ1-2; TRBD1 is a possible D gene (6 bases). The CDR3 loop is CASIKDRSYGYTF. In nucleotides, the CDR3 is TGTGCCAGCATTAAAGACAGGTCCTATGGCTACACCTTC.